Listed below are T cell receptor beta chains from one sample, sequenced in a study of OX40 agonist ivuxolimab in advanced cancers. Generated by immunoSEQ multiplex PCR, the TCRdb table keeps only in-frame clones and is missing some. This table holds around 110,000 clones, just under 95% found once. Sequenced material: CD4+ or CD8+ T cells sorted from blood, taken in a trial of the OX40 agonist ivuxolimab. The receptors derive from an adult with an advanced solid tumor such as melanoma, head and neck, liver or kidney cancer. CDR3s leave out the opening cysteine and the closing phenylalanine or tryptophan.

j_gene	v_gene	CDR3aa
TRBJ2-1	TRBV9	ASSVDLQYYNEQF
TRBJ2-2	TRBV5-6	ASSFMAAGELF
TRBJ1-2	TRBV6-5	ASSRTPNYGYT
TRBJ2-7	TRBV5-1	ASSLSGGTSYEQY
TRBJ2-7	TRBV18	ASSAGTGYEQY
TRBJ2-2	TRBV7-6	ASRGQGLVGELF
TRBJ2-2	TRBV27	ASSLYGVPAALF
TRBJ1-5	TRBV19	ASSLTGSNQPQH
TRBJ1-4	TRBV5-8	ASSPRMGGEKLF
TRBJ2-2	TRBV14	ASSSTGPNTGELF
TRBJ1-2	TRBV6-1	ASSEGAGEFGYT
TRBJ2-3	TRBV6-1	ASSVTGGTDTQY